Listed below are T cell receptor beta chains from one sample, sequenced in a study of a mutant IDH1 vaccine in newly diagnosed glioma. Only in-frame clones appear in the TCRdb table, and some are missing; sequencing was by immunoSEQ multiplex PCR. This table has about 25,000 clones, approximately 80% appearing once. Their antigens are not known. Sequencing used PBMCs, obtained from a glioma patient whose treatment included an IDH1 peptide vaccine. These receptors all come from a man aged 40-49 years with glioma. Both conserved end residues are part of each CDR3. The order of the fields is J gene, D gene, V gene, clone size, CDR3 DNA, CDR3 protein. D genes are given only for firm matches. Size is stated for part of the rows, as once, few or many counts, or as a class when the clone is expanded.

TRBJ1-2,-,TRBV5-8,-,TGTGCCAGCAGCTCAGGGACGCATTCCTATGGCTACACCTTC,CASSSGTHSYGYTF
TRBJ2-1,-,TRBV5-6,-,TGTGCCAGCAGCTTTGACACCGACAATGAGCAGTTCTTC,CASSFDTDNEQFF
TRBJ1-5,TRBD1,TRBV6-5,-,TGTGCCAGCAGGAGGACAGGGTTTAATCAGCCCCAGCATTTT,CASRRTGFNQPQHF
TRBJ1-1,TRBD1,TRBV6-6,-,TGTGCCAGCAGTTACTCGACGACAGGGCGCGACACTGAAGCTTTCTTT,CASSYSTTGRDTEAFF
TRBJ2-1,TRBD2,TRBV5-1,once,TGCGCCAGCAGCTTGATCCCCACTGGGCTAGCGGCCCAGAGCTCCTACAATGAGCAGTTCTTC,CASSLIPTGLAAQSSYNEQFF
TRBJ1-2,-,TRBV7-9,-,TGTGCCAGCAGCTTACAGTACGGCTACACCTTC,CASSLQYGYTF
TRBJ1-3,-,TRBV2,-,TGTGCCAGCAGGCCGACAGGCGCCTCTGGAAACACCATATATTTT,CASRPTGASGNTIYF
TRBJ1-3,-,TRBV25-1,-,TGTGCCAGCAGTACCAGCCGAAACACCATATATTTT,CASSTSRNTIYF
TRBJ1-1,TRBD1,TRBV19,-,TGTGCCAGTAGTCCGCAGACAGGGCGGGTCACTGAAGCTTTCTTT,CASSPQTGRVTEAFF
TRBJ1-5,-,TRBV5-5,-,TGTGCCAGCAGCCCAGGGGCCCCAATCAATCAGCCCCAGCATTTT,CASSPGAPINQPQHF
TRBJ2-7,TRBD1,TRBV6-1,-,TGTGCCAGCAGTAGGACCGGGACAGGGATCTACGAGCAGTACTTC,CASSRTGTGIYEQYF
TRBJ2-5,TRBD2,TRBV7-9,-,TGTGCCAGCAGCGGACCGGGACTAGCTGGGGAGACCCAGTACTTC,CASSGPGLAGETQYF
TRBJ1-2,TRBD1,TRBV9,-,TGTGCCAGCAGACCGGACAGGGCAGGGTATGGCTACACCTTC,CASRPDRAGYGYTF
TRBJ1-1,-,TRBV29-1,-,TGCAGCGCCTGGAACGCTGAAGCTTTCTTT,CSAWNAEAFF
TRBJ1-5,-,TRBV30,few,TGTGCCTGGAAGGGGAGGAACAATCAGCCCCAGCATTTT,CAWKGRNNQPQHF
TRBJ1-4,-,TRBV6-5,-,TGTGCCAGCAGTTACCCGGGGGGGAGTGCGAATGAAAAACTGTTTTTT,CASSYPGGSANEKLFF
TRBJ1-2,-,TRBV2,-,TGTGCCAGCAGCCACAGTTCCGGGGACTATGGCTACACCTTC,CASSHSSGDYGYTF
TRBJ2-3,-,TRBV10-2,-,TGCGCCAGCAGTCCTCGGGGAAATACAGATACGCAGTATTTT,CASSPRGNTDTQYF
TRBJ2-1,-,TRBV6-5,-,TGTGCCAGCAGTCTGGACTTCAGCGCCGAGAATGAGCAGTTCTTC,CASSLDFSAENEQFF
TRBJ2-3,TRBD2,TRBV9,-,TGTGCCAGCAGCGCTATTGCGGGAGGGGCAGATACGCAGTATTTT,CASSAIAGGADTQYF
TRBJ1-6,-,TRBV30,-,TGTGCCTGGAGACAGGCAAATAATTCACCCCTCCACTTT,CAWRQANNSPLHF
TRBJ2-3,TRBD2,TRBV11-1,-,TGTGCCAGCACCCTGCAGGGACTAGCAGGAGATACGCAGTATTTT,CASTLQGLAGDTQYF
TRBJ1-3,-,TRBV4-1,-,TGCGCCAGCAGCCAACAGGGTACTGGAAACACCATATATTTT,CASSQQGTGNTIYF
TRBJ2-1,-,TRBV14,-,TGTGCCAGCAGCCACACTCCCGGATTGAGCTCCTACAATGAGCAGTTCTTC,CASSHTPGLSSYNEQFF
TRBJ2-2,-,TRBV7-2,-,TGTGCCAGCAGCCGCTTCACCGGGGAGCTGTTTTTT,CASSRFTGELFF
TRBJ1-2,-,TRBV4-3,-,TGCGCCAGCAGCCTAGGGTTGGGGGGGAACTATGGCTACACCTTC,CASSLGLGGNYGYTF
TRBJ1-1,-,TRBV11-2,-,TGTGCCAGCAGCTCCCTTGACAGCAGACTAATGAACACTGAAGCTTTCTTT,CASSSLDSRLMNTEAFF
TRBJ1-2,-,TRBV6-5,-,TGTGCCAGCAGTTACGGTGGCAGGGGCTCTGGCTACACCTTC,CASSYGGRGSGYTF
TRBJ2-3,TRBD1,TRBV30,-,TGTGCCTGGAGCCGTACAGGGGGCTCAGATACGCAGTATTTT,CAWSRTGGSDTQYF
TRBJ2-1,-,TRBV6-6,few,TGTGCCAGCAGTTACCGGGACAACAATGAGCAGTTCTTC,CASSYRDNNEQFF
TRBJ2-1,TRBD2,TRBV6-1,-,TGTGCCAGCAGAGAAGCCAATATTTATACTAGCGGGAGAAGCGAGCAGTTCTTC,CASREANIYTSGRSEQFF
TRBJ2-1,-,TRBV2,-,TGTGCCAGCAGTGAGAGGGGAGGCTCTCGACGGGAGCAGTTCTTC,CASSERGGSRREQFF
TRBJ1-1,TRBD1,TRBV7-2,few,TGTGCCAGCAGCTCAACAGGGGGCCCGATTGGAGCTTTCTTT,CASSSTGGPIGAFF
TRBJ2-3,TRBD2,TRBV6-1,once,TGTGCCAGCAGGGCACGGACTAGCGCCACAGATACGCAGTATTTT,CASRARTSATDTQYF
TRBJ1-3,-,TRBV30,few,TGTGCCTGGAGTCGCCTCGGAGCCTCTGGAAACACCATATATTTT,CAWSRLGASGNTIYF
TRBJ1-4,TRBD1,TRBV19,-,TGTGCCAGTAGTTTCTTGGGACAGAAGAATGAAAAACTGTTTTTT,CASSFLGQKNEKLFF
TRBJ2-7,-,TRBV6-5,few,TGTGCCAGCAGTTCGGGCCTATACGAGCAGTACTTC,CASSSGLYEQYF
TRBJ2-1,TRBD2,TRBV18,-,TGTGCCAGCTCACCGACGTTGTTTAGCGGGAAGGTCCCGAATGAGCAGTTCTTC,CASSPTLFSGKVPNEQFF
TRBJ1-1,TRBD1,TRBV11-2,-,TGTGCCAGCAGCCCCAACCCGACAGGGAGGAGCACTGAAGCTTTCTTT,CASSPNPTGRSTEAFF
TRBJ2-7,-,TRBV20-1,-,TGCAGTGTTCGGACAGCCTACGAGCAGTACTTC,CSVRTAYEQYF
TRBJ2-5,-,TRBV7-8,-,TGTGCCAGCTTCCTAAGCGGGACAGCCAAAGAGACCCAGTACTTC,CASFLSGTAKETQYF
TRBJ1-1,-,TRBV28,-,TGTGCCAGCAGTTCCTCCGGGACCCCGAACACTGAAGCTTTCTTT,CASSSSGTPNTEAFF
TRBJ2-2,-,TRBV5-4,-,TGTGCCAGCAGCCTGGGGGGCGCCACACTCACCGGGGAGCTGTTTTTT,CASSLGGATLTGELFF
TRBJ1-1,-,TRBV2,few,TGTGCCAGCAAGCTTGAGGACACTGAAGCTTTCTTT,CASKLEDTEAFF
TRBJ2-6,TRBD2,TRBV9,few,TGTGCCAGCAGCGTCCAAGGGGAGGGGCAGGCCAGTCGGCGAATGGCCAACGTCCTGACTTTC,CASSVQGEGQASRRMANVLTF
TRBJ1-2,-,TRBV6-5,-,TGTGCCAGCAGTTACAGGCCGAGTGGGGTAGGAGGCTACACCTTC,CASSYRPSGVGGYTF
TRBJ2-1,-,TRBV27,-,TGTGCCAGCAGTTTTCAGGGAACTTCTGGAAATGAGCAGTTCTTC,CASSFQGTSGNEQFF
TRBJ2-7,-,TRBV29-1,-,TGCAGCCTCTCCCCCCCCACGGAGAGCTCCTACGAGCAGTACTTC,CSLSPPTESSYEQYF
TRBJ1-4,-,TRBV6-5,-,TGTGCCAGCAGCCAGATTGTTTTTGAAAAACTGTTTTTT,CASSQIVFEKLFF